The present entry profiles one T cell receptor beta chain with its context. The V end lost 1 base, the J end lost 14 bases, and 9 bases lay between the germline ends. The CDR3 sequence is 12 residues long. The germline gives CDR1 SGHAT, CDR2 FQNNGV. Method: immunoSEQ multiplex PCR; TCRdb's copy keeps in-frame clones and lacks some. This sample yields 80,000 to 100,000 clones, of which about 80% are seen a single time; around 20% belongs to the top ten. The sample belongs to a study of blood T cell repertoires in COVID-19. Material: peripheral blood. The TCR sequence derives from a human donor in a cohort sampled during active COVID-19. The gene calls are TRBV11-2 and TRBJ1-6; D remains unclear. CDR3 DNA: TGTGCCAGCAGCTTAGTATTGTTAGCCCTCCACTTT. This encodes CASSLVLLALHF.